This entry lists 26 T cell receptor beta chains sequenced from one sample in a study of cytomegalovirus exposure and HLA in healthy donors. With 60 Vbeta and 13 Jbeta primers, the PCR was carried out. Profiling relied on immunoSEQ multiplex PCR, and the TCRdb table lists in-frame clones only, not all of them. The sample carries around 150,000 clones, roughly 80% recorded once. Specimen: PBMCs. These receptors were collected from a male donor in good health and CMV-seronegative.

The rearrangement uses TRBV14 and TRBJ2-7; 10 bases are a match to TRBD1. Germline lookup yields CDR1 SGHDN and CDR2 FVKESK. The length of the CDR3 is 17 residues. With V trimmed by 5 bases and J by 2 bases, 12 bases remained unmatched. The CDR3 loop is CASSKHFPGQGPYEQYF. Written as DNA, the CDR3 is TGTGCCAGCAGCAAGCACTTTCCGGGACAGGGGCCCTACGAGCAGTACTTC.

This sequence joins TRBV21-1 and TRBJ2-6; the table's D gene call, TRBD1, was not cross checked with the DNA. TRBV21-1 is designated a pseudogene. CDR3 length equals 19 residues. For the CDR3, the DNA is TGTGCCAGCAGCAAAGTGCCGGGACAGGGGGCGCGGGGGGCCAACGTCCTGACTTTC. It is translated as CASSKVPGQGARGANVLTF.

This chain uses TRBV7-9 with TRBJ2-1; D may be TRBD1 (6 bases). The CDR3 contains 15 residues. The germline V gene has CDR1 SEHNR and CDR2 FQNEAQ (reference sequence). V lost 7 bases and J lost 4, with 17 bases in between. CDR3 amino acids: CASTWGPLIYNEQFF. CDR3 nucleotide sequence: TGTGCCAGCACCTGGGGGCCCCTCATTTACAATGAGCAGTTCTTC.

This chain joins TRBV11-2 and TRBJ1-4; 8 bases line up with TRBD1. CDR1 and CDR2 from the germline V gene are SGHAT and FQNNGV. V was clipped by 6 bases and J by 7 bases; unmatched bases: 7. This CDR3 contains 14 residues. The CDR3: CASRNQGASEKLFF. In DNA, the CDR3 is TGTGCCAGCAGAAACCAGGGGGCGTCTGAAAAACTGTTTTTT.

The chain joins TRBV7-3 to TRBJ1-1; D remains unclear. CDR1 and CDR2 from the germline V gene are SGHTA and FQGTGA. The V and J ends lost 5 bases and 0 bases respectively, with 13 bases between them. The CDR3 has 15 amino acids. CDR3 nucleotides: TGTGCCAGCAGCCCCTTAGGAGGCGTGAACACTGAAGCTTTCTTT. Translating it yields CASSPLGGVNTEAFF.

The chain combines TRBV29-1 with TRBJ2-5; the match to TRBD1 covers 7 bases. From germline, CDR1 is SQVTM and CDR2 ANQGSEA. V was clipped by 4 bases and J by 0 bases; unmatched bases: 2. The CDR3 is 13 amino acids. The CDR3 loop is CSVAGTDQETQYF. CDR3 nucleotide sequence: TGCAGCGTTGCTGGGACAGACCAAGAGACCCAGTACTTC.

The J gene is TRBJ2-1, the V gene TRBV29-1, with 8 bases identical to TRBD2. Germline V CDR1 and CDR2: SQVTM, ANQGSEA. This CDR3 spans 14 amino acids. V lost 2 bases, J lost 1 base, and 1 base stayed unmatched. The CDR3 loop reads CSVESGSSYNEQFF. Written as DNA, the CDR3 is TGCAGCGTTGAAAGCGGGAGTTCCTACAATGAGCAGTTCTTC.

This chain connects TRBV5-4 to TRBJ2-4; 9 positions agree with TRBD2. Germline V lookup: CDR1 SGHNT, CDR2 YYREEE (reference sequence). The V and J ends lost 4 bases and 4 bases, in that order; junction bases with no gene match: 9. This CDR3 is 16 amino acids long. The CDR3 reads CASSGGAGGIKNIQYF. As DNA, the CDR3 is TGTGCCAGCAGCGGGGGGGCGGGGGGGATTAAAAACATTCAGTACTTC.

This clone was counted between two and nine times. The CDR3 region is CASSYSGAPRELFF. As DNA, the CDR3 is TGTGCCAGCAGTTACTCGGGCGCGCCCCGGGAGCTGTTTTTT. J is TRBJ2-2 and V is TRBV6-6; D not resolved. This CDR3 is built from 14 residues. The V end lost 0 bases, the J end lost 9 bases, and 11 bases lay between the germline ends. The germline CDR1 and CDR2 sequences are MNHNY and SVGAGI (reference sequence).

V and J are TRBV7-9 and TRBJ2-5, with 7 nucleotides matching TRBD1. From germline, CDR1 is SEHNR and CDR2 FQNEAQ (reference sequence). The CDR3 is 13 amino acids. J lost 4 bases, V lost 7 bases, and 6 bases had no gene match. The CDR3 spells CASNTGVGETQYF. The CDR3 region has the DNA TGTGCCAGCAATACAGGGGTCGGAGAGACCCAGTACTTC.

This sequence joins TRBV4-3 and TRBJ2-1, with 11 bases lining up with TRBD2. The V gene end was trimmed by 0 bases and the J gene end by 10 bases; junction bases not matched to a gene: 5. This CDR3 has 15 amino acids. Germline loops: CDR1 LGHNA, CDR2 YSLEER. The CDR3 spells CASSQDVASGGEQFF. The DNA for the CDR3 is TGCGCCAGCAGCCAAGATGTGGCTAGCGGGGGGGAGCAGTTCTTC.

The V and J genes are TRBV7-2 and TRBJ1-1; D is possibly TRBD1 (6 bases). Trimming left V 4 bases short and J 7 bases short, with 13 bases between. This CDR3 is built from 13 residues. Germline V gene lookup returns CDR1 SGHTA and CDR2 FQGNSA. The CDR3 loop reads CASSSTGKDEAFF. The CDR3 DNA sequence: TGTGCCAGCAGCTCGACAGGAAAGGATGAAGCTTTCTTT.

The chain links TRBV29-1 to TRBJ2-3; maybe TRBD1 (6 bases). Germline CDR1 SQVTM, CDR2 ANQGSEA. V lost 7 bases to trimming and J lost 1 base, with 15 bases between them. The CDR3 spans 14 residues. CDR3 sequence (DNA): TGCAGCGCCTCACAGGGAACGGGCACAGATACGCAGTATTTT. Translating gives CSASQGTGTDTQYF.

V usage is TRBV27 and J usage is TRBJ1-2; D gene ambiguous. This CDR3 comprises 14 residues. Trimming stripped 10 bases from V and 0 bases from J, with 15 bases between. Germline CDR1 reads MNHEY; CDR2 reads SMNVEV (reference sequence). The CDR3 protein is CATKRYGANYGYTF. The CDR3 DNA reads TGTGCCACCAAGCGGTATGGGGCTAACTATGGCTACACCTTC.

Note on this clone: Distinct nucleotide sequences in the sample also encode this CDR3. This chain connects TRBV30 to TRBJ2-7; 7 positions agree with TRBD1. Germline V gene sequence: CDR1 GTSNPN, CDR2 SVGIG (reference sequence). CDR3 length equals 12 residues. V shed 5 bases, J shed 2 bases, and the junction held 3 bases outside the gene matches. The CDR3 sequence is CAWSTGTYEQYF. In nucleotides, the CDR3 is TGTGCCTGGTCGACAGGGACCTACGAGCAGTACTTC. The whole variable domain, filled in from reference TRBV30 and TRBJ2-7, reads SQTIHQWPATLVQPVGSPLSLECTVEGTSNPNLYWYRQAAGRGLQLLFYSVGIGQISSEVPQNLSASRPQDRQFILSSKKLLLSDSGFYLCAWSTGTYEQYFGPGTRLTVT.

The chain carries TRBV6-1 and TRBJ1-4; 7 nucleotides match TRBD1. Germline trimming cut 6 bases from V and 6 bases from J; bases unmatched to any gene: 7. Germline loops: CDR1 MNHNS, CDR2 SASEGT. CDR3 length: 14 amino acids. CDR3 residues: CASRSAGTDEKLFF. Here the CDR3 DNA reads TGTGCCAGCAGAAGCGCGGGGACAGATGAAAAACTGTTTTTT.

The chain carries TRBV28 and TRBJ2-7, with D maybe TRBD1 (6 bases). The CDR3 length is 12 residues. V lost 3 bases and J lost 5, with 8 bases in between. CDR1 is MDHEN and CDR2 is SYDVKM in the germline V gene. In DNA, the CDR3 is TGTGCCAGCAGTTTGAGGGGGAACGAGCAGTACTTC. It translates to CASSLRGNEQYF. The entire variable domain, with the rest obtained from reference TRBV28 and TRBJ2-7, is as follows: DVKVTQSSRYLVKRTGEKVFLECVQDMDHENMFWYRQDPGLGLRLIYFSYDVKMKEKGDIPEGYSVSREKKERFSLILESASTNQTSMYLCASSLRGNEQYFGPGTRLTVT.

The V gene is TRBV10-3, the J gene TRBJ2-3; 8 bases match TRBD2. The germline gives CDR1 ENHRY, CDR2 SYGVKD. V shed 2 bases and J 0 bases; nucleotides not matched to a gene: 10. The CDR3 has 18 residues. The chain's CDR3 is CAISEQSGSKTSTDTQYF. The CDR3 nucleotides read TGTGCCATCAGTGAGCAGAGCGGGAGCAAAACTAGCACAGATACGCAGTATTTT.

This chain connects TRBV28 to TRBJ2-2, with D hard to call. Germline loops: CDR1 MDHEN, CDR2 SYDVKM. With 5 bases removed from V and 6 bases from J, the gap between germline ends came to 16 bases. The CDR3 has 15 residues. The DNA of the CDR3 is TGTGCCAGCAGTCCATCCCCGAGTTGGTCCGGGGAGCTGTTTTTT. Protein product: CASSPSPSWSGELFF.

V and J are TRBV7-2 and TRBJ2-5; D not resolved. V lost 4 bases, J lost 2 bases, and 8 bases lay in between. Per germline, CDR1 SGHTA and CDR2 FQGNSA. This CDR3 region has 13 residues. This chain's CDR3 is CASSYNRQETQYF. The CDR3 DNA follows: TGTGCCAGCAGCTACAACAGACAAGAGACCCAGTACTTC. Complete variable domain (other parts from reference TRBV7-2 and TRBJ2-5): GAGVSQSPSNKVTEKGKDVELRCDPISGHTALYWYRQSLGQGLEFLIYFQGNSAPDKSGLPSDRFSAERTGGSVSTLTIQRTQQEDSAVYLCASSYNRQETQYFGPGTRLLVL.

This chain joins TRBV7-9 and TRBJ1-2; 8 bases are a match to TRBD1. This CDR3 region has 13 residues. The junction had 7 bases not matched to a gene; V was cut back by 7 bases and J by 6 bases. Germline values: CDR1 SEHNR, CDR2 FQNEAQ (reference sequence). This CDR3 is CASTKSQGDGYTF. The CDR3 nucleotides are TGTGCCAGCACCAAATCACAGGGGGATGGCTACACCTTC.

The rearrangement joins TRBV5-1 to TRBJ1-5, with TRBD1 matching 10 bases. The ends lost 8 bases at V and 0 bases at J; junction bases unmatched: 8. The CDR3 has 16 amino acids. The germline V gene has CDR1 SGHRS and CDR2 YFSETQ. This CDR3 is CASRQGTGDSNQPQHF. The CDR3, as DNA: TGCGCCAGTAGACAAGGGACAGGGGATAGCAATCAGCCCCAGCATTTT.

The chain recombines TRBV5-4 with TRBJ1-4; D is ambiguous. This CDR3 contains 14 residues. The V end lost 4 bases, the J end lost 7 bases, and 14 bases lay between the germline ends. Germline-derived CDR1 and CDR2 are SGHNT and YYREEE (reference sequence). The CDR3 reads CASSPTPSGEKLFF. The CDR3 DNA reads TGTGCCAGCAGCCCAACCCCGTCCGGTGAAAAACTGTTTTTT.

As to this clone: The junction and the germline gene differ at one end; a read error may be behind it. The V gene is TRBV7-8, the J gene TRBJ2-6; 8 bases align to TRBD2. Germline V CDR1 and CDR2: SGHVS, FQNEAQ. This CDR3 contains 16 residues. CDR3 sequence reads: CASSLAGGAGANVLTF. In DNA form, the CDR3 reads TGTGCCAGCAGCCTAGCCGGGGGGGCTGGGGCCAACGTCCTGACTTTC. The variable domain in full, completed from reference TRBV7-8 and TRBJ2-6, reads GAGVSQSPRYKVAKRGQDVALRCDPISGHVSLFWYQQALGQGPEFLTYFQNEAQLDKSGLPSDRFFAERPEGSVSTLKIQRTQQEDSAVYLCASSLAGGAGANVLTFGAGSRLTVL.

The rearrangement links TRBV9 to TRBJ2-7; D is possibly TRBD2 (6 bases). Germline V gene data show CDR1 as SGDLS and CDR2 as YYNGEE. This CDR3 region has 16 residues. V lost 1 base to trimming and J lost 2 bases, with 16 bases between them. The CDR3 region has the DNA TGTGCCAGCAGCGTAAGGCCCGGGGGTCCTACCTACGAGCAGTACTTC. Protein: CASSVRPGGPTYEQYF.

This clone appeared once. V usage is TRBV5-1 and J usage is TRBJ2-1; 10 nucleotides agree with TRBD2. The trim removed 0 bases at V and 8 bases at J, leaving 2 bases unmatched. The CDR3 runs to 14 residues. Germline V gene data show CDR1 as SGHRS and CDR2 as YFSETQ. Here the CDR3 reads CASSLGTSGDEQFF. The CDR3 nucleotides are TGCGCCAGCAGCTTGGGGACTAGCGGCGATGAGCAGTTCTTC.